This T cell receptor beta chain was sequenced in a study of T cells in Graves' hyperthyroidism and ophthalmopathy. The table lists this clonotype with many counts. The ends lost 3 bases at V and 5 bases at J; junction bases unmatched: 11. The CDR3 has 15 amino acids. CDR1 and CDR2 from the germline V gene are DFQATT and SNEGSKA (reference sequence). Amplification of TCR beta CDR3 regions used RNA as the template. An initial round of RT-PCR targeting the TCR CDR3 relied on the HTBI primer set. TCRdb passed the multiplex PCR reads through MiXCR, listing each CDR3 protein once. This table has about 560,000 distinct CDR3 sequences, 12% to 15% appearing once. In patients aged 18 to 65, hyperthyroidism was newly diagnosed, with duration under 2 months.

The chain combines TRBV20-1 with TRBJ2-3; 7 bases agree with TRBD1. The clonotype originates from a woman aged 40 to 49 with Graves' hyperthyroidism. The specimen sequenced was blood. The CDR3 DNA sequence: TGCAGTGCTAGGGGTTCGACAGGGTTGGGAGATACGCAGTATTTT. Protein product: CSARGSTGLGDTQYF.